This T cell receptor (beta chain) is drawn from a study of blood T cell repertoires in COVID-19. Study information: Material from acute and convalescent COVID-19 was sourced from the United States, Italy and Spain. The analysed material was cDNA or gDNA that came from T cells, B-cell-depleted T cells, or PBMCs.

Per the germline V gene, CDR1 is MNHEY and CDR2 is SVGEGT. V was shortened by 6 bases and J by 4 bases, with 15 bases between the two germline ends. This CDR3 has 15 amino acids. Original data processing: Estimation of nucleated cell counts relied on the amplification of reference gene primers. Generated by immunoSEQ multiplex PCR, the TCRdb table keeps only in-frame clones and is missing some. The V and J calls and the clone size are those of that table, but D and trimming were determined from the DNA. This sample has roughly 200,000 clones; 90% occur once, and the top ten carry around 1.3%. Before being deemed recovered, Cohort 3 donors had two negative PCRs, clearance, or symptom resolution. This clone was seen just once.

The V gene is TRBV6-2 or TRBV6-3, the J gene TRBJ1-4; TRBD1 might be the D (5 bases). This receptor was identified in a man younger than 45 who had recovered from COVID-19. The sequenced sample consisted of PBMCs or T cells enriched from blood (not recorded which). CDR3 region: CASSRLTGFNEKLFF. CDR3 nucleotides: TGTGCCAGCAGCCGTTTAACAGGTTTTAATGAAAAACTGTTTTTT.